This TCR beta chain was obtained from a study of blood T cell repertoires in COVID-19. Overall study context: Spain, Italy and the United States supplied samples that represented acute and convalescent COVID-19. T cells, B-cell-depleted T cells, or PBMCs supplied cDNA or gDNA.

Original processing methods: It was from reference gene primer amplification that nucleated cell counts were estimated. Using immunoSEQ multiplex PCR, the repertoire was profiled, and TCRdb retains in-frame clones only, with some absent. V, J and clone size are taken as reported in that table, and D and trimming were inferred from the DNA itself. The profile shows fewer than 35,000 clones, approximately 85% of them singletons. Trimming shortened V by 6 bases and J by 0 bases, and 18 bases separated the two germline ends. CDR1 is SGHRS, CDR2 YFSETQ, per germline. The CDR3 length is 17 residues. This clone has just a few counts.

This TCR derives from an elderly man with active COVID-19. The material sequenced was peripheral blood. V gene TRBV5-1 combines with J gene TRBJ1-4; weak D call: TRBD1 (6 bases). Here the CDR3 reads CASTRGGDHATNEKLFF. The CDR3 DNA reads TGCGCCAGCACCCGAGGGGGGGATCACGCAACTAATGAAAAACTGTTTTTT.